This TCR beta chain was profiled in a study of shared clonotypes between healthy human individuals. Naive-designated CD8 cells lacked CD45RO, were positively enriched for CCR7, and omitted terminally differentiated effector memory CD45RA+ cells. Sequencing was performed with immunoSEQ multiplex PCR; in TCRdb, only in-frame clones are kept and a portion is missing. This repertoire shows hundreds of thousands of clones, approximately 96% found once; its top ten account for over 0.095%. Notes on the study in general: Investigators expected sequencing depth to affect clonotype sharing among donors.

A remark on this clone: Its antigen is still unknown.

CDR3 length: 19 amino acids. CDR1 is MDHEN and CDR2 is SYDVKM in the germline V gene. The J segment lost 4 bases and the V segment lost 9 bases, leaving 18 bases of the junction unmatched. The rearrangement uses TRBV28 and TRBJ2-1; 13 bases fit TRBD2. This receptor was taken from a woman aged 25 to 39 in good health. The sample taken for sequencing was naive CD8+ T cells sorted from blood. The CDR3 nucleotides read TGTGCCAGTCGAAGCAATGGTGGGGGACTAGCGGGATTATACAATGAGCAGTTCTTC. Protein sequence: CASRSNGGGLAGLYNEQFF.